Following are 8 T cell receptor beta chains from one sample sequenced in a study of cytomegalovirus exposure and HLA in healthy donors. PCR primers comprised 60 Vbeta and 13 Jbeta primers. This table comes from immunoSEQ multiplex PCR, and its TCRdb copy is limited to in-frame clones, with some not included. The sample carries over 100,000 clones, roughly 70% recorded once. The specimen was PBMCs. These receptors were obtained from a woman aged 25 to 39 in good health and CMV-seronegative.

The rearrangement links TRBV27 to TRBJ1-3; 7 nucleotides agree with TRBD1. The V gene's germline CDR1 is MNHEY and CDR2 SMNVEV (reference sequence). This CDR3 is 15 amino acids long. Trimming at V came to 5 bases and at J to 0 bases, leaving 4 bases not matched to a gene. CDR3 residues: CASSRNRGSGNTIYF. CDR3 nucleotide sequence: TGTGCCAGCAGTCGCAACAGGGGCTCTGGAAACACCATATATTTT.

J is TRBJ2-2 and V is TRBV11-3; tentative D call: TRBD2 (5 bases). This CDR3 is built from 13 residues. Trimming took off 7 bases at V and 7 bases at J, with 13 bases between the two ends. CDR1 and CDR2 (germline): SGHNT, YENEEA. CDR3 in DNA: TGTGCCAGCACCTCCCGGGGTGGCGGGGAGCTGTTTTTT. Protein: CASTSRGGGELFF.

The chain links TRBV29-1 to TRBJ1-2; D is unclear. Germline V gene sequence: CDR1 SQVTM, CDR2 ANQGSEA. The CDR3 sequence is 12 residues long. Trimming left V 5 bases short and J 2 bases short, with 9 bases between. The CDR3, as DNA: TGCAGCGTTCTCCGGGAGAACTATGGCTACACCTTC. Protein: CSVLRENYGYTF.

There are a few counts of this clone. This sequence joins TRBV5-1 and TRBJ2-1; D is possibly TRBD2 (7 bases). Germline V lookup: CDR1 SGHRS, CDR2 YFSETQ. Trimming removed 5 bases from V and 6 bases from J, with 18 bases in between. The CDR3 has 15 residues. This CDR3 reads CASRWGAGDPNEQFF. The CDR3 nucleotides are TGCGCCAGCAGATGGGGGGCGGGAGATCCCAATGAGCAGTTCTTC.

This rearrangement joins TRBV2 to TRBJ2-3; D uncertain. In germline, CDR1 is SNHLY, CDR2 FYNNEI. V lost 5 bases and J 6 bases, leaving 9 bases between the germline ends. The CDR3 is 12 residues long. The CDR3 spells CASSPTQDTQYF. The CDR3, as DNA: TGTGCCAGCAGTCCGACTCAGGATACGCAGTATTTT.

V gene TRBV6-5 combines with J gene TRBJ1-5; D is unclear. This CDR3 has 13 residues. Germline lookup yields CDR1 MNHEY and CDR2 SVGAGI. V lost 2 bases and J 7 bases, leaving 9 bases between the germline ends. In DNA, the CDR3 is TGTGCCAGCAGTTACGCCGTCTACCAGCCCCAGCATTTT. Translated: CASSYAVYQPQHF.

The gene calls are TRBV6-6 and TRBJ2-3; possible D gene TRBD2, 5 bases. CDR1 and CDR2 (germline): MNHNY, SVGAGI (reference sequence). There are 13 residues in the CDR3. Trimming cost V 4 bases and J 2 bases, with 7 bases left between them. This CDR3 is CASSSGITDTQYF. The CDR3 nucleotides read TGTGCCAGCAGTTCGGGGATCACAGATACGCAGTATTTT.

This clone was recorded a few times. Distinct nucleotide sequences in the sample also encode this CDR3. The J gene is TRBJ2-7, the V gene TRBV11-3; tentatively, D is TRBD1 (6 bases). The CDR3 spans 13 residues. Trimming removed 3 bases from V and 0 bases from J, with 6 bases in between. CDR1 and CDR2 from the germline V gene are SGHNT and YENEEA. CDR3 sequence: CASSLDSSYEQYF. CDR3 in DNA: TGTGCCAGCAGCTTGGACAGCTCCTACGAGCAGTACTTC.